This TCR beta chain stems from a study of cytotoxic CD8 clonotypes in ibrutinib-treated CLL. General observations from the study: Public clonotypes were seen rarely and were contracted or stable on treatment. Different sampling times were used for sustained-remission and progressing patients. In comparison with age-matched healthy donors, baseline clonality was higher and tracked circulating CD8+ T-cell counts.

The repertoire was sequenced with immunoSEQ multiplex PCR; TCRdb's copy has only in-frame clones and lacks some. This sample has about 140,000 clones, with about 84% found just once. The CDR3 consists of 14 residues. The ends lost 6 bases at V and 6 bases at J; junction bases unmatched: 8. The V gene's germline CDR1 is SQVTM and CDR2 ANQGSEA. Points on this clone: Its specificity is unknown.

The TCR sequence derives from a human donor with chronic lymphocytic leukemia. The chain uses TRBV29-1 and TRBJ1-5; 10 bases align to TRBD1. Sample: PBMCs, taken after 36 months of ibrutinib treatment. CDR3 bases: TGCAGCGTAACCGGGACAGGGGAAGGTCAGCCCCAGCATTTT. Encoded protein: CSVTGTGEGQPQHF.